This T cell receptor (beta chain) was obtained from a study of beta chain features in type 1 diabetes. Study-wide findings and caveats: All four CD4+ subsets from Type 1 diabetes patients carried moderately but significantly shorter TCRB CDR3s.

The length of the CDR3 is 15 residues. Germline V gives CDR1 SGHTA, CDR2 FQGNSA. J lost 0 bases, V lost 4 bases, and 5 bases had no gene match. Concerning this clone itself: The antigen remains undetermined.

Expressed TCRB transcripts were sequenced, since all the RNA that had been isolated was reverse transcribed. Produced via immunoSEQ multiplex PCR; TCRdb's table is partial and in-frame only. Seen here are fewer than 300,000 clones, around 20% observed once, and the top ten hold around 0.028%. This sequence was found in a woman aged 40 to 50 with type 1 diabetes. The sequenced sample was naive CD4+ T cells from blood. V usage is TRBV7-2 and J usage is TRBJ2-7; 8 nucleotides line up with TRBD2. The CDR3 DNA follows: TGTGCCAGCAGCTCAGCGGGGGCCCTCTCCTACGAGCAGTACTTC. Its translation is CASSSAGALSYEQYF.